These T cell receptor beta chains were read from a single sample in a study of shared clonotypes between healthy human individuals. Assay used: immunoSEQ multiplex PCR; TCRdb lists only in-frame clones, some missing. Among fewer than 1.8 million clones, 97% to 99% were seen once, and the ten largest hold roughly 0.35%. What was sequenced was naive CD4+ T cells sorted from blood. The receptors originated from a young man in good health. Both conserved end residues are part of each CDR3. A D gene is named only where the DNA matches it firmly. Expanded clones get a size class; other rows say once, few or many, or leave the size out.

CDR3 DNA	CDR3 protein	clone size	V gene	J gene	CDR3 length	D gene
TGTGCCAGCAGCTCGTTCCGGGACTCCACAGATACGCAGTATTTT	CASSSFRDSTDTQYF	NA	TRBV5-6	TRBJ2-3	15	NA
TGTGCCAGCAACGAAGAGCGTAGCTATGGCTACACCTTC	CASNEERSYGYTF	once	TRBV28	TRBJ1-2	13	NA
TGCGCCAGCAGCCAGCTAGGGGGACTAACCTTATACGAGCAGTACTTC	CASSQLGGLTLYEQYF	NA	TRBV4-1	TRBJ2-7	16	NA
TGTGCCAGCCGTTCGCGGTTTTCCTACGAGCAGTACTTC	CASRSRFSYEQYF	NA	TRBV6-6	TRBJ2-7	13	NA
TGTGCCTGGAGTTTAATGGGACAGAACACTGAAGCTTTCTTT	CAWSLMGQNTEAFF	NA	TRBV30	TRBJ1-1	14	NA
TGTGCCAGCAGCTTACTCGGGATCACTTACGAGCAGTACTTC	CASSLLGITYEQYF	NA	TRBV11-3	TRBJ2-7	14	NA
TGTGCCAGCAGGGACAGGGAAGACACTGAAGCTTTCTTT	CASRDREDTEAFF	NA	TRBV2	TRBJ1-1	13	TRBD1
TGCGCCTTGTCTCGACAGGGGGCAGGGAACACTGAAGCTTTCTTT	CALSRQGAGNTEAFF	NA	TRBV28	TRBJ1-1	15	TRBD1
TGTGCCAGCAGTCGTAGTCGCAATGAGCAGTTCTTC	CASSRSRNEQFF	NA	TRBV11-2	TRBJ2-1	12	NA
TGCAGCGTTGAAAGGGGCACAGGGGAGGTCACTGAAGCTTTCTTT	CSVERGTGEVTEAFF	NA	TRBV29-1	TRBJ1-1	15	TRBD1
TGCGCCAGCAGTCTGTGGCTAGCGGGTAGCACAGATACGCAGTATTTT	CASSLWLAGSTDTQYF	NA	TRBV23-1	TRBJ2-3	16	TRBD2